A selection of T cell receptor beta chains follows, all from one sample in a study of cytomegalovirus exposure and HLA in healthy donors. Sequencing was performed with immunoSEQ multiplex PCR; in TCRdb, only in-frame clones are kept and a portion is missing. This sample has 80,000 to 100,000 clones, with roughly 87% found just once. Sequencing input: PBMCs. The origin of the receptors is a man younger than 35 in good health and CMV-seropositive. The CDR3 runs from the conserved cysteine through the conserved F or W. D genes are given only for firm matches. A clone size is listed for some rows: how often the clone was seen (once, few, many), or a class if it is expanded.

j_call | clone_size | d_call | v_call | cdr3_aa | cdr3_nt
TRBJ1-3 | NA | NA | TRBV7-9 | CASSFAQGRGNTIYF | TGTGCCAGCAGCTTCGCCCAGGGGAGAGGAAACACCATATATTTT
TRBJ2-3 | NA | TRBD2 | TRBV7-9 | CASSLGLAGLGDTQYF | TGTGCCAGCAGCTTGGGACTAGCGGGACTGGGAGATACGCAGTATTTT
TRBJ2-1 | NA | TRBD2 | TRBV6-1 | CASSEGTSLGDEQFF | TGTGCCAGCAGTGAGGGGACTAGCTTAGGCGATGAGCAGTTCTTC
TRBJ1-2 | NA | NA | TRBV6-1 | CASSEDHWGNYGYTF | TGTGCCAGCAGTGAAGATCACTGGGGCAACTATGGCTACACCTTC
TRBJ2-2 | once | TRBD2 | TRBV7-9 | CASSPLAGASGAGELFF | TGTGCCAGCAGCCCGTTAGCGGGAGCCTCCGGGGCCGGGGAGCTGTTTTTT
TRBJ1-1 | NA | NA | TRBV7-2 | CASSLVRWTEAFF | TGTGCCAGCAGCTTAGTGAGGTGGACTGAAGCTTTCTTT
TRBJ1-1 | NA | NA | TRBV9 | CASSVPGGAFF | TGTGCCAGCAGCGTACCCGGTGGAGCTTTCTTT
TRBJ1-5 | NA | TRBD1 | TRBV29-1 | CSAGQGTGQPQHF | TGCAGCGCCGGACAGGGTACGGGTCAGCCCCAGCATTTT
TRBJ2-1 | once | TRBD1 | TRBV29-1 | CSVGNKDRAQFF | TGCAGCGTTGGTAATAAGGACAGGGCGCAGTTCTTC
TRBJ1-1 | NA | TRBD1 | TRBV9 | CASSPRQGSTEAFF | TGTGCCAGCAGCCCCAGACAGGGGAGCACTGAAGCTTTCTTT
TRBJ2-7 | NA | TRBD1 | TRBV15 | CATSRGQGSSEQYF | TGTGCCACCAGCAGAGGACAGGGTAGCTCCGAGCAGTACTTC
TRBJ1-2 | NA | TRBD1 | TRBV5-1 | CASSLAGTANYGYTF | TGCGCCAGCAGCTTGGCAGGGACAGCTAACTATGGCTACACCTTC
TRBJ1-5 | NA | NA | TRBV4-1 | CASSQEDFETYSNQPQHF | TGCGCCAGCAGCCAAGAGGACTTTGAGACATATAGCAATCAGCCCCAGCATTTT
TRBJ1-1 | NA | TRBD1 | TRBV7-9 | CASTRTGEGPEAFF | TGTGCCAGCACGCGAACAGGGGAAGGACCTGAAGCTTTCTTT
TRBJ2-7 | NA | TRBD1 | TRBV2 | CASADRATSYEQYF | TGTGCCAGCGCGGACAGGGCGACCTCCTACGAGCAGTACTTC
TRBJ1-2 | NA | NA | TRBV7-6 | CASSLDAGSYGYTF | TGTGCCAGCAGCTTAGATGCGGGGTCCTATGGCTACACCTTC
TRBJ1-5 | NA | NA | TRBV6-5 | CASSLGSGRDQPQHF | TGTGCCAGCAGCCTAGGGTCGGGAAGGGATCAGCCCCAGCATTTT
TRBJ1-5 | NA | NA | TRBV6-1 | CASTTGGQPQHF | TGTGCCAGCACCACCGGAGGGCAGCCCCAGCATTTT
TRBJ2-7 | NA | TRBD1 | TRBV9 | CASSAQGQLEQYF | TGTGCCAGCAGCGCCCAGGGACAGCTAGAGCAGTACTTC
TRBJ2-2 | NA | TRBD1 | TRBV23-1 | CASSTFCGTGERRDTGELFF | TGCGCCAGCAGCACGTTTTGTGGGACAGGGGAGAGGCGGGACACCGGGGAGCTGTTTTTT
TRBJ2-1 | once | NA | TRBV7-3 | CASSLMWGPGEQFF | TGTGCCAGCAGCTTAATGTGGGGGCCGGGTGAGCAGTTCTTC
TRBJ2-7 | NA | NA | TRBV11-1 | CASSLNAGRDEQYF | TGTGCCAGCAGCTTAAATGCAGGGCGGGACGAGCAGTACTTC
TRBJ2-3 | once | NA | TRBV19 | CASRIGADTQYF | TGTGCCAGTAGGATAGGCGCAGATACGCAGTATTTT
TRBJ2-7 | NA | TRBD2 | TRBV5-1 | CASSLGGLAYEQYF | TGCGCCAGCAGCTTGGGGGGACTAGCCTACGAGCAGTACTTC
TRBJ2-3 | NA | NA | TRBV6-5 | CASSYSSAGTQYF | TGTGCCAGCAGTTACTCGAGCGCTGGTACGCAGTATTTT
TRBJ1-4 | NA | TRBD1 | TRBV19 | CASSIVGQGANEKLFF | TGTGCCAGTAGTATAGTGGGACAGGGCGCAAATGAAAAACTGTTTTTT
TRBJ1-4 | NA | NA | TRBV14 | CASSGRVGEKLFF | TGTGCCAGCAGCGGCAGGGTAGGAGAAAAACTGTTTTTT
TRBJ2-1 | NA | NA | TRBV5-5 | CASSSRQVLWNDEQFF | TGTGCCAGCAGCAGCCGACAGGTTCTCTGGAACGATGAGCAGTTCTTC
TRBJ2-1 | NA | NA | TRBV29-1 | CSVTRTPRNEQFF | TGCAGCGTCACAAGGACTCCCCGCAATGAGCAGTTCTTC
TRBJ2-7 | NA | NA | TRBV2 | CASSETWRRDSYEQYF | TGTGCCAGCAGTGAAACGTGGCGGAGGGACTCCTACGAGCAGTACTTC
TRBJ2-3 | NA | TRBD2 | TRBV9 | CASSVAPSGRATDTQYF | TGTGCCAGCAGCGTAGCCCCCAGCGGGAGGGCAACAGATACGCAGTATTTT
TRBJ2-2 | NA | NA | TRBV5-6 | CASSLGSGGYGELFF | TGTGCCAGCAGCTTGGGGTCAGGGGGGTACGGGGAGCTGTTTTTT
TRBJ2-3 | NA | NA | TRBV7-6 | CASSLAELVAAQYF | TGTGCCAGCAGCTTAGCGGAGCTAGTAGCAGCGCAGTATTTT